This TCR beta chain comes out of a study of Graves' ophthalmopathy and Graves' hyperthyroidism. This clonotype has more than one count but fewer than ten. People with hyperthyroidism were aged 18 to 65 and newly diagnosed, under 2 months' duration. The study excluded patients with other autoimmune diseases, uncontrolled infections, pregnancy or lactation. Serum thyroxine and TRAb, along with clinical symptoms, thyroid ultrasound and orbital computed tomography, were what diagnosis relied on. CDR1 PRHDT and CDR2 FYEKMQ come from the germline V gene (reference sequence). Deletions cut 5 bases from V and 6 bases from J, with 22 bases between. This CDR3 has 16 amino acids. Using RNA transcripts, the TCR beta CDR3 regions were amplified. The workflow started with a first-round RT-PCR run with HTBI primers and then moved on to a second-round multiplex PCR. TCRdb redid the calling of the multiplex PCR reads with MiXCR, one entry per CDR3 protein. Of about 550,000 distinct CDR3 sequences in the sample, under 45% were seen once.

The sequenced sample was peripheral blood or thyroid tissue (not recorded which). V is TRBV13 and J is TRBJ1-2; a possible D gene is TRBD1 (5 bases). This receptor was taken from an adult man with Graves' hyperthyroidism. The CDR3 reads CASSLWDSLFSDGYTF. DNA for the CDR3: TGTGCCAGCAGCCTATGGGACTCCTTGTTTTCGGATGGCTACACCTTC. The full variable domain, with the rest looked up from reference TRBV13 and TRBJ1-2, is AAGVIQSPRHLIKEKRETATLKCYPIPRHDTVYWYQQGPGQDPQFLISFYEKMQSDKGSIPDRFSAQQFSDYHSELNMSSLELGDSALYFCASSLWDSLFSDGYTFGSGTRLTVV.